This T cell receptor (beta chain) is drawn from a study of blood T cell repertoires in COVID-19. The germline CDR1 and CDR2 sequences are SNHLY and FYNNEI. V trimming: 7 bases; J trimming: 6 bases; junction bases outside the gene matches: 15. The CDR3 runs to 15 residues. In the original analysis: By means of reference gene primer amplification, nucleated cell counts were estimated. Profiling relied on immunoSEQ multiplex PCR, and the TCRdb table lists in-frame clones only, not all of them. That table furnishes V, J and clone size, whereas the DNA furnished D and trimming. The sample has 200,000 to 250,000 clones, about 85% seen once.

The V call is TRBV2, the J call TRBJ2-7; 7 bases agree with TRBD1. Sequences were obtained from peripheral blood. The sequence was obtained from a woman at least 80 years old with active or convalescent COVID-19. The CDR3 sequence: CASKVEPQGFREQYF. In DNA form, the CDR3 reads TGTGCCAGCAAGGTCGAGCCACAGGGGTTCCGCGAGCAGTACTTC.